This T cell receptor beta chain stems from a study of CD8 T cells in Susac syndrome. Points from the study as a whole: The authors acknowledged that their TCR sequencing and HLA analysis involved a relatively small number of individuals.

CD8+ and CD4+ blood T cells underwent TCR beta sequencing. While CD8+ and CD4+ T cells were isolated negatively, TEMRA cells were enriched by FACS. Worth noting for this clonotype: Its antigen is not identified.

The RNA, about 0.45 to 1 ug, was put through reverse transcription using random hexamers. Across 54 Vbeta and 13 Jbeta, immunoSEQ multiplex PCR amplified TCR beta CDR3. From the immunoSEQ multiplex PCR reads, TCRdb called clonotypes with MiXCR, one entry per CDR3 protein. Seen here are some 170,000 distinct CDR3 sequences, less than 95% observed once, and the top ten hold 0.1%. The ends were cut back, 7 bases at V and 8 bases at J, with 12 bases in the middle. This CDR3 region has 12 residues. Germline CDR1 is LNHDA and CDR2 is SQIVND (reference sequence). This sequence joins TRBV19 and TRBJ2-1; D is unclear. This receptor was taken from a human donor in good health. The specimen sequenced was CD4+ T cells from PBMCs. The CDR3 loop is CASTIDHDEQFF. CDR3 nucleotide sequence: TGTGCCAGTACCATTGACCATGATGAGCAGTTCTTC.